This T cell receptor beta chain was captured in a study of blood T cell repertoires in COVID-19. The CDR3 sequence is 14 residues long. Per the germline V gene, CDR1 is MNHEY and CDR2 is SMNVEV (reference sequence). V was pared by 6 bases and J by 5 bases, with 14 bases between. Enrolled through a virtual design, the participants were between about 18 and 100 years of age and came from about two dozen US areas. Which cohort a participant joined came from the clinical history participants gave. Symptom resolution, clearance, or two negative PCRs marked donors in Cohort 3 as recovered. Original analysis: Amplification of reference gene primers was used by the study to estimate nucleated cell counts. Clones were read by immunoSEQ multiplex PCR, and TCRdb kept only the in-frame ones, dropping some. The V and J calls and clone size are taken from that table; D and trimming were inferred from the DNA. This table holds 200,000 to 250,000 clones, 70% to 90% found once.

The sequence was collected from a young man who had recovered from COVID-19. Sample: PBMCs or T cells enriched from blood (not recorded which). The J gene is TRBJ1-5, the V gene TRBV27; tentative D call: TRBD1 (6 bases). The CDR3 sequence is CASRQGTYDQPQHF. CDR3 bases: TGTGCCAGCAGGCAAGGGACATATGATCAGCCCCAGCATTTT.